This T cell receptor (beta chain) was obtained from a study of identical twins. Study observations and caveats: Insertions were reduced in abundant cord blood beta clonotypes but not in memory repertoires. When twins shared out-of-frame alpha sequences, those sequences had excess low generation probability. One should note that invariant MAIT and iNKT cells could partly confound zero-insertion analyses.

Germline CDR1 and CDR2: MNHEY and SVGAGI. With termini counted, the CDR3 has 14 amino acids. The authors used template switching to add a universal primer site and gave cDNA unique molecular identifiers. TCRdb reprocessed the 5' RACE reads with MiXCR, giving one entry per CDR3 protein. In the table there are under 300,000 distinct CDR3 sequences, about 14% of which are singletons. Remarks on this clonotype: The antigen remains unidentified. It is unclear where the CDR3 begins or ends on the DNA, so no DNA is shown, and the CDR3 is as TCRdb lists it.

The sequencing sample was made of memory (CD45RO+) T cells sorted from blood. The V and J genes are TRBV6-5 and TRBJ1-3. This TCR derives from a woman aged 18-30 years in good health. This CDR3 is CASSSSDSGNTIYF.